This TCR beta chain was sequenced in a study of graft-versus-host responses after intestinal transplantation. Notes on the study in general: Ileal or blood samples showed some GvH clones first, and such clones were also found in recipient marrow.

Method: immunoSEQ multiplex PCR; TCRdb's copy keeps in-frame clones and lacks some. The table lists some 82,000 clones, 87% of them singletons. This clone was seen just once. Its matching antigen is unknown. This CDR3 region has 15 residues. The origin of this receptor is a human donor who was the organ donor for an intestinal transplant. V and J are TRBV21-1 and TRBJ2-1. TRBV21-1 is flagged as a pseudogene. Specimen: unstimulated CD8+ T cells sorted from spleen or lymph node cells, collected before transplant. The CDR3 coding sequence is TGTGCCAGCAGCAAAGAAGCCAGCTCCTACAATGAGCAGTTCTTC. Protein: CASSKEASSYNEQFF.